This entry lists 25 T cell receptor beta chains sequenced from one sample in a study of T cells in Graves' hyperthyroidism and ophthalmopathy. The CDR3 regions of TCR beta were amplified from RNA transcripts. The TCR CDR3 was amplified in a first-round RT-PCR using the HTBI primer set. TCRdb itself ran the multiplex PCR reads through MiXCR, one entry per CDR3 protein. The sample yields just under 750,000 distinct CDR3 sequences, approximately 40% seen once. Sequencing input: blood. Source of these receptors: a woman aged 40 to 49 with Graves' hyperthyroidism.

Note on this clonotype: The junction does not match germline at one end; this may be a read error. The gene calls are TRBV10-1 and TRBJ2-7, with TRBD1 matching over 8 bases. Germline V gene data show CDR1 as WNHNN and CDR2 as SYGVQD (reference sequence). The CDR3 contains 17 residues. This CDR3 is CASSSIPTGARPHEQYF. CDR3 in DNA: TGTGCCAGCAGTTCCATACCGACAGGGGCGAGACCCCACGAGCAGTACTTC.

The table lists this clonotype with a few counts. Germline is not matched at one junction end, which may reflect a read error. The chain has TRBV10-3 and TRBJ1-5; 8 nucleotides match TRBD1. This CDR3 has 14 amino acids. Looked up from germline, CDR1 is ENHRY and CDR2 is SYGVKD. In DNA form, the CDR3 reads TGTGCCATCGGTGAAGGACAGGGCGGGGAGCCCCAGCATTTT. Translated, it gives CAIGEGQGGEPQHF.

This chain links TRBV9 with TRBJ2-7; the D gene is possibly TRBD2 (5 bases). V gave up 0 bases and J gave up 2 bases, with 12 bases separating them. The CDR3 loop spans 15 amino acids. Germline lookup yields CDR1 SGDLS and CDR2 YYNGEE. The CDR3 DNA sequence: TGTGCCAGCAGCGTAGGGAGGTTGCGGCCCTACGAGCAGTACTTC. Residues: CASSVGRLRPYEQYF.

V gene TRBV9 combines with J gene TRBJ2-2, with TRBD2 matching 10 bases. CDR1 SGDLS and CDR2 YYNGEE come from the germline V gene. The J segment lost 1 base and the V segment lost 7 bases, leaving 7 bases of the junction unmatched. The CDR3 length is 16 residues. CDR3 nucleotide sequence: TGTGCCAGCGGAAGCTCTAGCGGGGGGAACACCGGGGAGCTGTTTTTT. Translating gives CASGSSSGGNTGELFF. The whole variable domain, remainder taken from reference TRBV9 and TRBJ2-2, is DSGVTQTPKHLITATGQRVTLRCSPRSGDLSVYWYQQSLDQGLQFLIQYYNGEERAKGNILERFSAQQFPDLHSELNLSSLELGDSALYFCASGSSSGGNTGELFFGEGSRLTVL.

In its sample, this clonotype was seen many times. The chain combines TRBV25-1 with TRBJ1-1, with D hard to call. V was clipped by 1 base and J by 0 bases, with 9 bases between them. Germline CDR1 MGHDK, CDR2 SYGVNS. The CDR3 length is 15 residues. The CDR3 coding sequence is TGTGCCAGCAGTGAATTTGAAGGACTGAACACTGAAGCTTTCTTT. Protein: CASSEFEGLNTEAFF.

The chain uses TRBV12-3 or TRBV12-4 and TRBJ1-2, with 8 positions matching TRBD1. Trimming took 7 bases from V and 9 from J; bases not matched to a gene: 13. The CDR3 covers 14 residues. The CDR3 bases are TGTGCCAGCAACGTAGTACAGGGGGGTCAGAGCTACACCTTC. Its protein product is CASNVVQGGQSYTF.

In its sample, this clonotype was seen a few times. The chain has TRBV6-5 and TRBJ1-1; perhaps TRBD1 as D (6 bases). This CDR3 region has 19 residues. V gave up 4 bases and J gave up 1 base, with 25 bases separating them. Germline V gene sequence: CDR1 MNHEY, CDR2 SVGAGI. The CDR3 DNA reads as TGTGCCAGCAGTTCTCGCAGAAACGTGGGGGCCTGGGGGAACACTGAAGCTTTCTTT. Translation gives CASSSRRNVGAWGNTEAFF.

The sample holds many counts of this clonotype. This rearrangement joins TRBV7-6 to TRBJ1-1; 7 positions agree with TRBD1. CDR1 SGHVS and CDR2 FNYEAQ come from the germline V gene. The ends lost 5 bases at V and 1 base at J; junction bases unmatched: 10. The CDR3 extends over 16 amino acids. Here the CDR3 reads CASSAGYRGTNTEAFF. DNA of the CDR3: TGTGCCAGCAGCGCCGGCTACAGGGGTACGAACACTGAAGCTTTCTTT.

The J gene is TRBJ1-1, the V gene TRBV9; TRBD1 might be the D (6 bases). Germline CDR1 and CDR2: SGDLS and YYNGEE. CDR3 size: 18 residues. The V and J ends lost 3 bases and 1 base respectively, with 22 bases between them. The CDR3 here is CASSEGRWGGLRNTEAFF. The CDR3 nucleotides are TGTGCCAGCAGCGAAGGGCGTTGGGGGGGGCTTCGGAACACTGAAGCTTTCTTT.

The CDR3 is CSARPLEGVGEKLFF. The CDR3 nucleotides read TGCAGTGCTAGACCCCTCGAGGGGGTCGGAGAAAAACTGTTTTTT. The chain uses TRBV20-1 and TRBJ1-4; TRBD1 is a possible D gene (6 bases). This CDR3 contains 15 residues. CDR1 and CDR2 from the germline V gene are DFQATT and SNEGSKA (reference sequence). V lost 2 bases and J lost 8, with 18 bases in between.

The table lists this clonotype with many counts. V and J are TRBV19 and TRBJ1-1, with D possibly TRBD1 on 6 matching bases. V was trimmed by 3 bases and J by 0 bases, leaving 8 bases between them. CDR3 length: 14 amino acids. In germline, CDR1 is LNHDA, CDR2 SQIVND (reference sequence). The CDR3 DNA is TGTGCCAGTAGTATGACAGGTTTGAACACTGAAGCTTTCTTT. This translates into CASSMTGLNTEAFF.

This chain uses TRBV6-6 with TRBJ1-1; D is ambiguous. The CDR3 length is 13 residues. CDR1 is MNHNY, CDR2 SVGAGI, per germline (reference sequence). Trimming took off 7 bases at V and 0 bases at J, with 9 bases between the two ends. The CDR3 reads CASKNSLNTEAFF. CDR3 nucleotide sequence: TGTGCCAGCAAAAACAGCTTGAACACTGAAGCTTTCTTT.

This clonotype was seen at least ten times. This chain connects TRBV24-1 to TRBJ1-5; no reliable D call. The germline gives CDR1 KGHDR, CDR2 SFDVKD. V lost 4 bases and J 9 bases, leaving 12 bases between the germline ends. The CDR3 loop spans 13 amino acids. The CDR3 DNA follows: TGTGCCACCAGTGACGTGGCCGGAATGCCCCAGCATTTT. It translates to CATSDVAGMPQHF.

This rearrangement joins TRBV6-1 to TRBJ1-6; no definite D call. The V and J ends lost 6 bases and 12 bases respectively, with 0 bases between them. The CDR3 has 8 residues. CDR1 MNHNS and CDR2 SASEGT come from the germline V gene. CDR3: CASRPLHF. The CDR3 nucleotides read TGTGCCAGCAGACCCCTCCACTTT.

This clonotype came up many times. The chain links TRBV10-3 to TRBJ2-7; 12 nucleotides align to TRBD1. This CDR3 spans 14 amino acids. CDR1 and CDR2 from the germline V gene are ENHRY and SYGVKD. The V segment lost 4 bases and the J segment 6 bases; nucleotides outside the gene matches: 4. The CDR3 bases are TGTGCCATCAGTGGGGACAGGGGGCGCCCCGAGCAGTACTTC. Protein sequence: CAISGDRGRPEQYF.

V and J are TRBV7-2 and TRBJ2-5; TRBD1 aligns across 11 bases. With V trimmed by 3 bases and J by 5 bases, 5 bases remained unmatched. CDR3 length equals 15 residues. Germline V gene sequence: CDR1 SGHTA, CDR2 FQGNSA. The chain's CDR3 is CASSFNGQGAETQYF. CDR3 in DNA: TGTGCCAGCAGCTTTAATGGACAGGGGGCGGAGACCCAGTACTTC. Full variable domain (missing parts from reference TRBV7-2 and TRBJ2-5): GAGVSQSPSNKVTEKGKDVELRCDPISGHTALYWYRQSLGQGLEFLIYFQGNSAPDKSGLPSDRFSAERTGGSVSTLTIQRTQQEDSAVYLCASSFNGQGAETQYFGPGTRLLVL.

The rearrangement links TRBV7-9 to TRBJ1-5, with a tentative D call TRBD1 (5 bases). V shed 5 bases and J shed 1 base, with 12 bases lying between them. The CDR3 consists of 15 residues. Germline CDR1 SEHNR, CDR2 FQNEAQ (reference sequence). CDR3 bases: TGTGCCAGCAGCGGGACGGGGATGAGCAATCAGCCCCAGCATTTT. It specifies CASSGTGMSNQPQHF.

This clonotype was observed once. The rearrangement joins TRBV2 to TRBJ2-7, with 8 bases fitting TRBD1. The CDR3 loop spans 16 amino acids. CDR1 is SNHLY, CDR2 FYNNEI, per germline. Losses at the gene ends were 6 bases for V and 0 bases for J; bases not matched to a gene: 10. The CDR3 region is CASSYPPTGVSYEQYF. In nucleotides, the CDR3 is TGTGCCAGCAGCTATCCTCCGACAGGGGTCTCCTACGAGCAGTACTTC. Looking up the rest from reference TRBV2 and TRBJ2-7 gives the full variable domain: EPEVTQTPSHQVTQMGQEVILRCVPISNHLYFYWYRQILGQKVEFLVSFYNNEISEKSEIFDDQFSVERPDGSNFTLKIRSTKLEDSAMYFCASSYPPTGVSYEQYFGPGTRLTVT.

This clonotype was seen many times. A junction boundary mismatches the germline segment, possibly from a read error. The chain couples TRBV5-1 to TRBJ1-1; D is possibly TRBD1 (6 bases). This CDR3 contains 15 residues. Germline V gene lookup returns CDR1 SGHRS and CDR2 YFSETQ. CDR3 residues: CASSGPGQRNTEAFF. CDR3 sequence (DNA): TGTGCCAGCAGCGGACCGGGACAACGGAACACTGAAGCTTTCTTT.

In the case of this clonotype: One base away lies a much larger clone, so this may be a sequencing read error. The V and J genes are TRBV20-1 and TRBJ2-5; 11 bases are a match to TRBD2. CDR1 is DFQATT and CDR2 is SNEGSKA in the germline V gene (reference sequence). The CDR3 is 14 amino acids. With 1 base clipped from V and 5 bases from J, the junction kept 3 bases outside the gene matches. For the CDR3, the DNA is TGCAGTGCTAGAGGTTCTAGCGGGGGGGAGACCCAGTACTTC. The encoded protein is CSARGSSGGETQYF.

About this clonotype: A much more abundant neighbour one base away suggests this may be a read error. The V and J genes are TRBV20-1 and TRBJ1-3; a possible D gene is TRBD1 (5 bases). Per the germline V gene, CDR1 is DFQATT and CDR2 is SNEGSKA (reference sequence). The CDR3 totals 12 residues. CDR3 loop: CSVRQPGNTIYF. In DNA, the CDR3 is TGCAGTGTTAGACAGCCGGGAAACACCATATATTTT.

The rearrangement uses TRBV12-3 or TRBV12-4 and TRBJ2-2, with 8 bases that match TRBD2. J lost 4 bases, V lost 5 bases, and 9 bases had no gene match. The CDR3 has 16 residues. CDR3 nucleotide sequence: TGTGCCAGCAGTCCAGCGGGAGTAGCGGGCACCGGGGAGCTGTTTTTT. It specifies CASSPAGVAGTGELFF.

V usage is TRBV6-6 and J usage is TRBJ1-2; the match to TRBD1 covers 7 bases. This CDR3 comprises 14 residues. The germline V gene encodes CDR1 MNHNY and CDR2 SVGAGI (reference sequence). After removal of 4 bases from V and 4 bases from J, the junction contained 6 bases not matched to a gene. CDR3 nucleotide sequence: TGTGCCAGCAGTTCGCAGGGGGGAGGCTATGGCTACACCTTC. Translation gives CASSSQGGGYGYTF.

The rearrangement uses TRBV4-3 and TRBJ1-5, with 9 bases lining up with TRBD1. With 4 bases clipped from V and 7 bases from J, the junction kept 8 bases outside the gene matches. CDR1 and CDR2 from the germline V gene are LGHNA and YSLEER. There are 15 residues in the CDR3. CDR3: CASSPSRDRVQPQHF. For the CDR3, the DNA is TGCGCCAGCAGCCCGTCCCGGGACAGGGTCCAGCCCCAGCATTTT.

With regard to this clonotype: One junction end disagrees with the germline gene, perhaps due to a read error. The chain joins TRBV12-3 or TRBV12-4 to TRBJ1-3; D unclear. The CDR3 contains 15 residues. The CDR3 loop reads CASSLGTTSGITIYF. The CDR3 bases are TGTGCCAGCAGTTTGGGAACTACATCTGGAATCACCATATATTTT.